This section outlines one T cell receptor (beta chain) sequence together with its context. The antigen remains undetermined. Sequenced by immunoSEQ multiplex PCR; TCRdb stores in-frame clones only, minus some. Of 95,000 to 150,000 clones in the sample, 85% to 90% are singletons; the top ten hold approximately 0.55%. The data belong to a study of OX40 agonist ivuxolimab in advanced cancers. Overall study findings and caveats: Among the lowest peripheral clonal expansion occurred in 0.1-3.0 mg/kg partial responders. The study observed clonal expansion of CD4+ and CD8+ blood T cells by week 6 at 0.1 to 3.0 mg/kg.

The trim removed 4 bases at V and 5 bases at J, leaving 2 bases unmatched. The CDR3 length is 14 residues. Germline assignment: CDR1 MRHNA and CDR2 SNTAGT. Sequencing used CD4+ or CD8+ T cells sorted from blood, obtained in a trial of the OX40 agonist ivuxolimab. This TCR came from an adult with an advanced solid tumor such as melanoma, head and neck, liver or kidney cancer. The chain employs TRBV6-4 and TRBJ1-5; 10 bases map to TRBD1. CDR3 nucleotides: TGTGCCAGCAGTGCAGGGACAGGGGATCAGCCCCAGCATTTT. It translates to CASSAGTGDQPQHF.